These T cell receptor beta chains were read from a single sample in a study of cytomegalovirus exposure and HLA in healthy donors. This table comes from immunoSEQ multiplex PCR, and its TCRdb copy is limited to in-frame clones, with some not included. This table has around 130,000 clones, more than 70% appearing once. Sequenced material: PBMCs. These receptors were collected from a woman in her sixties or seventies in good health and CMV-seronegative. Both conserved end residues are part of each CDR3. A D gene is named only where the DNA matches it firmly. Clone size is given for some rows only: seen once, a few or many times, or a class if the clone is expanded.

d_call	j_call	cdr3_length	clone_size	v_call	cdr3_nt	cdr3_aa
TRBD1	TRBJ1-5	15	-	TRBV6-1	TGTGCCAGCAGACCGACAGGGGCCTTTGGGCAGCCCCAGCATTTT	CASRPTGAFGQPQHF
TRBD1	TRBJ2-4	16	-	TRBV9	TGTGCCAGCAGCGCCAGGGGGAGCTCAGCCAAAAACATTCAGTACTTC	CASSARGSSAKNIQYF
-	TRBJ2-7	14	-	TRBV5-1	TGCGCCAGCAGCTTGGATATTAGGGGCTACGAGCAGTACTTC	CASSLDIRGYEQYF
TRBD1	TRBJ1-4	13	-	TRBV30	TGTGCCTTCCCCCGGGACAGAGGCGAAAAACTGTTTTTT	CAFPRDRGEKLFF
-	TRBJ1-4	12	-	TRBV18	TGTGCCACCGGCTGGGGGCATGAAAAACTGTTTTTT	CATGWGHEKLFF
-	TRBJ2-5	15	-	TRBV30	TGTGCCTCTACTTGGATCAGGGTGGGTCAAGAGACCCAGTACTTC	CASTWIRVGQETQYF
-	TRBJ2-7	14	-	TRBV5-1	TGCGCCAGCAGCTTGGACAGGTTGATCTACGAGCAGTACTTC	CASSLDRLIYEQYF
TRBD1	TRBJ1-2	13	-	TRBV7-3	TGTGCCAGCAGCTTCCGGGACAGACATGGCTACACCTTC	CASSFRDRHGYTF
-	TRBJ1-1	11	few	TRBV2	TGTGCCAGCAAGCCGGGGACTGAAGCTTTCTTT	CASKPGTEAFF
-	TRBJ1-6	14	-	TRBV28	TGTGCCACCCTTCATGGGGCTAATAATTCACCCCTCCACTTT	CATLHGANNSPLHF
-	TRBJ2-1	15	once	TRBV4-1	TGCGCCAGCAGCCCCGGACTGAGCTCCTACAATGAGCAGTTCTTC	CASSPGLSSYNEQFF
TRBD1	TRBJ1-1	16	-	TRBV7-9	TGTGCCAGCCCGTTCCCGGGACAGGGGGTGAACACTGAAGCTTTCTTT	CASPFPGQGVNTEAFF
TRBD1	TRBJ1-2	16	-	TRBV7-9	TGTGCCAGCAGCCTGACGACAGGGGGCTTTGGGTATGGCTACACCTTC	CASSLTTGGFGYGYTF
-	TRBJ1-2	13	few	TRBV30	TGTGCCTGGAGTGTAGGGGGGGTTAGTGGCTACACCTTC	CAWSVGGVSGYTF
-	TRBJ2-7	14	-	TRBV5-6	TGTGCCAGCAGCCCGTCGGGTGTCGCCTACGAGCAGTACTTC	CASSPSGVAYEQYF
TRBD2	TRBJ2-1	14	few	TRBV10-2	TGCGCCAGCAGGGAGGGACTAGTGTCGGGCGAGCAGTTCTTC	CASREGLVSGEQFF
TRBD1	TRBJ1-4	20	few	TRBV28	TGTGCCAGCAGACCAGTTTGGGGGCGGGACAGTAAAAGGTTGGGTGAAAAACTGTTTTTT	CASRPVWGRDSKRLGEKLFF
TRBD1	TRBJ2-7	12	-	TRBV30	TGTGCCTGGGACAGGGTCCGGAGCGAGCAGTACTTC	CAWDRVRSEQYF
TRBD1	TRBJ2-7	20	-	TRBV7-6	TGTGCCAGCAGCTTAGGAACCGGGACAGGGTTGAAGCGAGGGGACTACGAGCAGTACTTC	CASSLGTGTGLKRGDYEQYF
TRBD1	TRBJ1-1	12	-	TRBV6-1	TGTGCCACCGTGGACAGGGTTACTGAAGCTTTCTTT	CATVDRVTEAFF
TRBD2	TRBJ2-1	14	-	TRBV2	TGTGCCAGCAGTGACGCGGGAGGGGGACTTTCGAAGTTCTTC	CASSDAGGGLSKFF
-	TRBJ1-5	13	-	TRBV10-3	TGTGCCATCGGGGGAGGGCGAGGTCAGCCCCAGCATTTT	CAIGGGRGQPQHF
TRBD1	TRBJ2-2	15	-	TRBV10-3	TGTGCCATCAGTGATGCGGGACAGGGGATAGGGGAGCTGTTTTTT	CAISDAGQGIGELFF
-	TRBJ1-5	17	-	TRBV15	TGTGCCACCAGCAGAGATAAACAGACCGGGGAAAATCAGCCCCAGCATTTT	CATSRDKQTGENQPQHF
TRBD2	TRBJ2-5	17	-	TRBV7-9	TGTGCCAGCACCGATCAGGTAGCGGGATCCAGCCGGGAGACCCAGTACTTC	CASTDQVAGSSRETQYF
TRBD2	TRBJ2-3	18	few	TRBV18	TGTGCCAGCTCACCAAGGGCAATAGCGGGAGGCGTCACAGATACGCAGTATTTT	CASSPRAIAGGVTDTQYF
TRBD1	TRBJ2-7	16	-	TRBV13	TGTGCCAGCAGCCCTCCTCGGACAGGGGGCTTCAACGAGCAGTACTTC	CASSPPRTGGFNEQYF
-	TRBJ2-1	15	-	TRBV18	TGTGCCAGCTCACTGGGGACTTATAAGGCCTCTGAGCAGTTCTTC	CASSLGTYKASEQFF
-	TRBJ2-7	13	-	TRBV10-3	TGTGCCATCAGGGACTCCGGGGGTGGCGAGCAGTACTTC	CAIRDSGGGEQYF
-	TRBJ1-5	14	few	TRBV5-1	TGCGCCAGCAGCTTGGACAGTCCGGGACAGCCCCAGCATTTT	CASSLDSPGQPQHF
-	TRBJ1-5	13	-	TRBV2	TGTGCCAGCAAGGGGAACGGCAATCAGCCCCAGCATTTT	CASKGNGNQPQHF
-	TRBJ1-2	12	few	TRBV29-1	TGCAGCGTTGAACCCGGGGACTATGGCTACACCTTC	CSVEPGDYGYTF
-	TRBJ2-5	11	-	TRBV7-7	TGTGCTAGCGGCCCCGCAGGGACCCAGTACTTC	CASGPAGTQYF
TRBD1	TRBJ1-1	15	few	TRBV7-9	TGTGCCAGCAGCAGTCGACAGGGGGCTTTCACTGAAGCTTTCTTT	CASSSRQGAFTEAFF
TRBD2	TRBJ2-2	16	few	TRBV19	TGTGCCAGTAGCAACTTAGCGGGGGGAGGAACCGGGGAGCTGTTTTTT	CASSNLAGGGTGELFF